Listed below are T cell receptor beta chains from one sample, sequenced in a study of Graves' ophthalmopathy and Graves' hyperthyroidism. TCRdb re-called the multiplex PCR reads through MiXCR, storing one row per CDR3 protein. The sample contains approximately 540,000 distinct CDR3 sequences, approximately 35% of which appear only once. Sequencing input: peripheral blood or thyroid tissue (not recorded which). These receptor sequences come from an adult man with Graves' hyperthyroidism. CDR3s include the opening cysteine and the closing phenylalanine or tryptophan. A D gene is named only where the DNA matches it firmly. Only part of the rows carry a size: once, few, many, or a class if the clone is expanded.

TRBD2 many TRBJ2-5 TRBV9 TGTGCCAGCAGCGTCCGCGCGGCGGGAGGAGAGACCCAGTACTTC CASSVRAAGGETQYF
. . TRBJ2-3 TRBV5-4 TGTGCCAGCAGCATCCCACCCGATACGCAGTATTTT CASSIPPDTQYF
. many TRBJ1-6 TRBV10-1 TGCGCCAGCAGTGACACCGGGAGGGATTCACCCCTCCACTTT CASSDTGRDSPLHF
TRBD1 few TRBJ1-1 TRBV28 TGTGCCAGCAGTCTCCCCGACAGGGGGACTGAAGCTTTCTTT CASSLPDRGTEAFF
TRBD2 . TRBJ2-5 TRBV7-9 TGTGCCAGCAGCGTCACTAGCGGGGTATCAGAGCTGGTTTTCGAGACCCAGTACTTC CASSVTSGVSELVFETQYF
. many TRBJ2-7 TRBV7-4 TGTGCCAGCAGCTTCTACGAGCAGTACTTC CASSFYEQYF
. many TRBJ2-7 TRBV6-5 TGTGCCAGCAGTAAGGGATGGGGCCACGAGCAGTACTTC CASSKGWGHEQYF
. many TRBJ1-2 TRBV2 TGTGCCAGCAGTGGGGAGGCTGGCTACACCTTC CASSGEAGYTF
TRBD1 . TRBJ1-1 TRBV7-9 TGTGCCAGCAGGGGCAGGGGGGGCACTGAAGCTTTCTTT CASRGRGGTEAFF
. many TRBJ1-4 TRBV24-1 TGTGCCACCAGTGATGGTACGGTAAATCCAACTAATGAAAAACTGTTTTTT CATSDGTVNPTNEKLFF
. many TRBJ1-1 TRBV5-5 TGTGCCAGCAGCTTGGAGTTGTGGAACACTGAAGCTTTCTTT CASSLELWNTEAFF
TRBD1 . TRBJ1-3 TRBV6-5 TGTGCCAGCAGTTTAGGGGGCGCAGGAGGAAACACCATATATTTT CASSLGGAGGNTIYF
TRBD1 many TRBJ2-5 TRBV7-9 TGTGCCAGCAGCCCAGGACAGGGGAAGGAGACCCAGTACTTC CASSPGQGKETQYF
. . TRBJ2-2 TRBV20-1 TGCAGTGCTAGAGATGGACGGATGAACACCGGGGAGCTGTTTTTT CSARDGRMNTGELFF
TRBD1 . TRBJ2-7 TRBV29-1 TGCAGCGTTGAAGCCGAGACAGGGGTGAGAGAGCAGTACTTC CSVEAETGVREQYF
. . TRBJ2-3 TRBV20-1 TGCAGTGCTCAGACCATCCAACTCACAGATACGCAGTATTTT CSAQTIQLTDTQYF
. many TRBJ1-2 TRBV29-1 TGCAGCGTTGAAACAAGAACAGCGGATACGGATGGCTACACCTTC CSVETRTADTDGYTF
TRBD1 . TRBJ2-2 TRBV5-1 TGCGCCAGCAGCTTGCCAGGGGGCGCCTCCGGGGAGCTGTTTTTT CASSLPGGASGELFF
TRBD1 . TRBJ2-2 TRBV7-9 TGTGCCAGCAGCCCTGAGACAGGGGACCTGGGGGAGCTGTTTTTT CASSPETGDLGELFF
. many TRBJ2-7 TRBV2 TGTGCCAGCAGTCTGACGGCTGGATGGGACGAGCAGTACTTC CASSLTAGWDEQYF
TRBD1 . TRBJ1-4 TRBV19 TGTGCCAGTATGGCTGGCGGGACAGGAGTCTTCTCAACTAATGAAAAACTGTTTTTT CASMAGGTGVFSTNEKLFF
. . TRBJ2-2 TRBV2 TGTGCCGGCACCTGGACTGCGGGCGCCGGGGAGCTGTTTTTT CAGTWTAGAGELFF
TRBD2 . TRBJ2-7 TRBV20-1 TGCAGTGCTAGTTCTGGCGGGAGTTCCTACAATGAGCAGTACTTC CSASSGGSSYNEQYF
TRBD1 . TRBJ2-3 TRBV5-4 TGTGCCAGCAGCTGGGACAGGACAAGCACAGATACGCAGTATTTT CASSWDRTSTDTQYF
TRBD1 . TRBJ2-3 TRBV29-1 TGCAGCGGAGGGACAGGGGAAACAGATACGCAGTATTTT CSGGTGETDTQYF
TRBD2 . TRBJ2-5 TRBV2 TGTGCCAGCAGTGAAGCGTGGCGGCTAGCGGGACGGGCTACGTCTGCGGAGACCCAGTACTTC CASSEAWRLAGRATSAETQYF
. many TRBJ2-7 TRBV3-1 TGTGCCAGCAGCGTACAGTACCGCTACGAGCAGTACTTC CASSVQYRYEQYF
. . TRBJ1-6 TRBV7-9 TGTGCCAGCAGACGAGACAGGATGGATAATTCACCCCTCCACTTC CASRRDRMDNSPLHF
. many TRBJ1-2 TRBV19 TGTGCCAGTAGTATGGCCGGGGGGGGCATCGGCTACACCTTC CASSMAGGGIGYTF
. many TRBJ2-7 TRBV9 TGTGCCAGCAGCGTAGCTCCTACAGGCTCCTACGAGCAGTACTTC CASSVAPTGSYEQYF
. few TRBJ1-1 TRBV6-6 TGTGCCAGCAGTTACGAGGGGGACCCTCGCAGGGAAGCTTTCTTT CASSYEGDPRREAFF
. many TRBJ2-7 TRBV13 TGTGCCAGCAGCCTATATAGCTCCTACGAGCAGTACTTC CASSLYSSYEQYF
. . TRBJ2-7 TRBV10-3 TGTGCCATCAGTGAGTCGGGTCGACCCTACGAGCAGTACTTC CAISESGRPYEQYF
TRBD1 many TRBJ1-1 TRBV15 TGTGCCACCAGCAGAGTTCGAGGGGGCGGTGCGAACACTGAAGCTTTCTTT CATSRVRGGGANTEAFF
. . TRBJ2-5 TRBV13 TGTGCCAGCAGGGTAAGGGGGGGACGGGAGACCCAGTACTTC CASRVRGGRETQYF
TRBD1 many TRBJ2-2 TRBV5-5 TGTGCCAGCAGCCGGCAAGGGACAGGGGGTTTAGGGTCCACCGGGGAGCTGTTTTTT CASSRQGTGGLGSTGELFF
TRBD2 . TRBJ2-2 TRBV7-2 TGTGCCAGTCGCTCACTCCCAAAACGACTAGCGGGCCTGAACACCGGGGAGCTGTTTTTT CASRSLPKRLAGLNTGELFF
. many TRBJ1-2 TRBV19 TGTGCCAGTACCTCCCTCCAGGGCGGTTATGGCTACACCTTC CASTSLQGGYGYTF
TRBD2 . TRBJ2-5 TRBV10-3 TGTGCCATCAGTGCGGGGCTAGCGGGAGGAGGGGAGACCCAGTACTTC CAISAGLAGGGETQYF
. many TRBJ1-3 TRBV12-3/TRBV12-4 TGTGCCAGCAGTACTGCATCTGGAAACACCATATATTTT CASSTASGNTIYF
. many TRBJ2-2 TRBV24-1 TGTGCCACCAGTGATCCGTGGACAGCCCTAGACACCGGGGAGCTGTTTTTT CATSDPWTALDTGELFF
TRBD1 many TRBJ1-3 TRBV19 TGTGCCAGTACTCCGACAGGGCGTGGAAACACCATATATTTT CASTPTGRGNTIYF
. few TRBJ2-3 TRBV10-3 TGTGCCATCAGTGACACCAGAAACAGGGAGGCGGATACGCAGTATTTT CAISDTRNREADTQYF
TRBD1 . TRBJ1-2 TRBV25-1 TGTGCCAGCAGTGCTAGTAGGGGGCTAGTGGATGGCTACACCTTC CASSASRGLVDGYTF
. few TRBJ1-5 TRBV19 TGTGCCAGTAGTATTTCCCTCATGGGGCAGCCCCAGCATTTT CASSISLMGQPQHF
. many TRBJ2-5 TRBV2 TGTGCCAGCAGTGAAGCGCAACTGCAAGAGACCCAGTACTTC CASSEAQLQETQYF
. . TRBJ1-2 TRBV25-1 TGTGCTTTGGGAGACTATGGCTACACCTTC CALGDYGYTF
TRBD2 once TRBJ2-2 TRBV2 TGTGCCAGCAGCCAAGAACTAGCGGGGGGGAACACCGGGGAGCTGTTTTTT CASSQELAGGNTGELFF
. many TRBJ1-1 TRBV5-1 TGCGCCAGCAGCAATCCCGGGGAACCGAACACTGAAGCTTTCTTT CASSNPGEPNTEAFF
TRBD2 . TRBJ2-5 TRBV25-1 TGTGCCAGCAGTGAGACTAGCGGGGACCAAGAGACCCAGTACTTC CASSETSGDQETQYF
TRBD2 . TRBJ2-3 TRBV20-1 TGCAGTGCTGACCCACTAGCGGGGGACACAGATACGCAGTATTTT CSADPLAGDTDTQYF
. . TRBJ1-2 TRBV29-1 TGCAGCGTTGAACTAGCGGGACATGCCGATGGCTACACCTTC CSVELAGHADGYTF